The T cell receptor (beta chain) under discussion was sequenced for a study of blood T cell repertoires in COVID-19. The CDR3 runs to 13 residues. From germline, CDR1 is SGHTS and CDR2 YDEGEE. V was pared by 2 bases and J by 5 bases, with 10 bases between. Method: immunoSEQ multiplex PCR; TCRdb's copy keeps in-frame clones and lacks some. The repertoire includes 130,000 to 150,000 clones, 75% to 90% of them detected once, and around 40% sits in the top ten. The clonotype was recovered from a middle-aged man who had recovered from COVID-19. The sequencing input was peripheral blood. The V call is TRBV5-8, the J call TRBJ1-1, with D unclear. CDR3 sequence (DNA): TGTGCCAGCAGCTTTTATTGGAGGACTGAAGCTTTCTTT. This gives the protein CASSFYWRTEAFF.